This T cell receptor (beta chain) appears in the sequencing data of a study of beta chain features in type 1 diabetes. The V and J ends lost 2 bases and 0 bases respectively, with 19 bases between them. CDR1 and CDR2 (germline): SEHNR, FQNEAQ (reference sequence). The CDR3 extends over 18 amino acids. General study points: Any HLA-type effect on TCRB rearrangement remained unresolved here.

In regard to this clone: What it binds is unknown.

Reverse transcription of all isolated RNA meant that expressed TCRB transcripts were sequenced. Profiling relied on immunoSEQ multiplex PCR, and the TCRdb table lists in-frame clones only, not all of them. The sample lists a few hundred thousand clones, 25% to 30% occurring once. The source of this sequence is a man under 40 in good health. The sequenced sample consisted of central memory CD4+ T cells from blood. The chain combines TRBV7-9 with TRBJ2-5; D perhaps matches TRBD1 (5 bases). The CDR3 loop reads CASSLSLWGIPYQETQYF. CDR3 DNA: TGTGCCAGCAGCTTATCCCTCTGGGGCATCCCGTACCAAGAGACCCAGTACTTC.